The sequence of this TCR beta chain was determined in a study of T cells in Graves' hyperthyroidism and ophthalmopathy. Overall study findings and caveats: Model output signaled ophthalmopathy a median around 6.9 months ahead of onset.

Used for diagnoses were clinical symptoms, serum thyroxine and TRAb, thyroid ultrasound and orbital computed tomography. From RNA transcripts, TCR beta CDR3 regions were amplified. The HTBI primer set was used in a first-round RT-PCR of the TCR CDR3. TCRdb reanalysed the multiplex PCR reads using MiXCR and keeps one entry per CDR3 protein. The sample carries about 500,000 distinct CDR3 sequences, about 46% recorded once. Of note for this clonotype: Its matching antigen is unknown.

This clonotype was sampled from an adult woman with Graves' disease, either hyperthyroidism or ophthalmopathy (not recorded which). The specimen sequenced was peripheral blood or thyroid tissue (not recorded which).

CDR3 nucleotide sequence: TGCAGTGCTAGAGAGGGGGGGACAGGGCATCAGCCCCAGTACTTC. Encoded protein: CSAREGGTGHQPQYF. This chain links TRBV20-1 with TRBJ2-5, with 9 bases lining up with TRBD1. The CDR3 spans 15 residues. Germline loops: CDR1 DFQATT, CDR2 SNEGSKA (reference sequence). With 0 bases clipped from V and 9 bases from J, the junction kept 11 bases outside the gene matches.